A selection of T cell receptor beta chains follows, all from one sample in a study of Ad26.COV2.S vaccination and SARS-CoV-2 variants. Sequencing was performed with immunoSEQ multiplex PCR; in TCRdb, only in-frame clones are kept and a portion is missing. This sample carries around 500,000 clones, around 89% of them seen once, and the ten largest clones take about 1.5%. The material sequenced was peripheral blood, taken in a trial of Ad26.COV2.S vaccine versus placebo. The receptors derive from a person aged 18-65 years who received the Ad26.COV2.S COVID-19 vaccine or a placebo. Each CDR3 is given with its conserved first and last residue. A D gene is named only where the DNA matches it firmly. Rows give clone size only sometimes, using once, few, many, or a class for an expanded clone.

J: TRBJ1-1
size: .
D: .
length: 13
V: TRBV6-2/TRBV6-3
DNA: TGTGCCAGCAGTTACCAGGGCTCCCCTGAAGCTTTCTTT
CDR3: CASSYQGSPEAFF

J: TRBJ1-1
size: .
D: .
length: 16
V: TRBV7-9
DNA: TGTGCCAGCAGCCCCCTACAGGGTATGGGGAACACTGAAGCTTTCTTT
CDR3: CASSPLQGMGNTEAFF

J: TRBJ1-4
size: .
D: TRBD1
length: 13
V: TRBV29-1
DNA: TGCAGCGTCCAGACAGGGATGAGTGAAAAACTGTTTTTT
CDR3: CSVQTGMSEKLFF

J: TRBJ2-7
size: .
D: .
length: 15
V: TRBV28
DNA: TGTGCCAGCAGTTTATCTCCGCGGAGTACCTACGAGCAGTACTTC
CDR3: CASSLSPRSTYEQYF

J: TRBJ2-5
size: once
D: .
length: 13
V: TRBV6-2/TRBV6-3
DNA: TGTGCCAGCAGTTATTTTCGCCTAGAGACCCAGTACTTC
CDR3: CASSYFRLETQYF

J: TRBJ2-1
size: .
D: TRBD2
length: 16
V: TRBV27
DNA: TGTGCCAGCAGTTTCGGACTAGCGGGCAAATACAATGAGCAGTTCTTC
CDR3: CASSFGLAGKYNEQFF

J: TRBJ2-2
size: .
D: TRBD2
length: 16
V: TRBV10-3
DNA: TGTGCCATCAGGTCGGAGGTTAGCGGGAGATCCGGGGAGCTGTTTTTT
CDR3: CAIRSEVSGRSGELFF

J: TRBJ1-1
size: .
D: .
length: 15
V: TRBV6-5
DNA: TGTGCCAGCAGTTACGGCGAGGCAGTGCGCACTGAAGCTTTCTTT
CDR3: CASSYGEAVRTEAFF

J: TRBJ1-5
size: .
D: TRBD1
length: 14
V: TRBV6-5
DNA: TGTGCCTCCCAAAGGGGACAGATAAATCAGCCCCAGCATTTT
CDR3: CASQRGQINQPQHF

J: TRBJ2-7
size: .
D: .
length: 16
V: TRBV3-1/TRBV3-2
DNA: TGTGCCAGCAGCCAAGATCGGCAGGTCTCCACCCACGAGCAGTACTTC
CDR3: CASSQDRQVSTHEQYF

J: TRBJ2-5
size: .
D: .
length: 12
V: TRBV6-6
DNA: TGTGCCAGCAGCTACGGAAAAGGTGGTGGGTACTTC
CDR3: CASSYGKGGGYF

J: TRBJ2-1
size: .
D: .
length: 14
V: TRBV9
DNA: TGTGCCAGCAGCGTAGGGGTGCTGTACAATGAGCAGTTCTTC
CDR3: CASSVGVLYNEQFF

J: TRBJ1-5
size: .
D: TRBD1
length: 14
V: TRBV19
DNA: TGTGCCAGTATCGACAGGGGGGGCAATCAGCCCCAGCATTTT
CDR3: CASIDRGGNQPQHF

J: TRBJ2-7
size: .
D: TRBD1
length: 15
V: TRBV10-3
DNA: TGTGCCATCAGTGAGTTTGGGACAGGGGGTGGCGAGCAGTACTTC
CDR3: CAISEFGTGGGEQYF

J: TRBJ2-7
size: .
D: TRBD2
length: 15
V: TRBV18
DNA: TGTGCCAGCTCACCTGAGGGACTAGCCTCCGGCGAGCAGTACTTC
CDR3: CASSPEGLASGEQYF

J: TRBJ2-4
size: .
D: .
length: 15
V: TRBV7-8
DNA: TGTGCCAGCAGCCCACGTAGTCGGCAGGAAAACATTCAGTACTTC
CDR3: CASSPRSRQENIQYF

J: TRBJ1-4
size: .
D: TRBD1
length: 14
V: TRBV6-6
DNA: TGTGCCAGCAGTTGGACAGGTCGGGATGAAAAACTGTTTTTT
CDR3: CASSWTGRDEKLFF

J: TRBJ1-2
size: .
D: TRBD1
length: 17
V: TRBV7-9
DNA: TGTGCCAGCAGCCCACCTCTCGACAGGGACTTTAACTATGGCTACACCTTC
CDR3: CASSPPLDRDFNYGYTF

J: TRBJ2-6
size: .
D: .
length: 16
V: TRBV6-5
DNA: TGTGCCAGCAGTTACTCCCCCCGAGCTGGGGCCAACGTCCTGACTTTC
CDR3: CASSYSPRAGANVLTF

J: TRBJ1-2
size: .
D: .
length: 15
V: TRBV19
DNA: TGTGCCAGTAGTATTAGGGAGGGCGCCTTTTATGGCTACACCTTC
CDR3: CASSIREGAFYGYTF

J: TRBJ2-3
size: .
D: TRBD2
length: 18
V: TRBV7-9
DNA: TGTGCCAGCAGGCTTAGTCGCGATAGGGCGGGGGATGCAGATACGCAGTATTTT
CDR3: CASRLSRDRAGDADTQYF

J: TRBJ2-1
size: .
D: TRBD2
length: 20
V: TRBV5-1
DNA: TGCGCCAGCAGCGCCCTAGCGGGAGGGCTCCTCATGTTTCAATACAATGAGCAGTTCTTC
CDR3: CASSALAGGLLMFQYNEQFF

J: TRBJ1-4
size: .
D: .
length: 14
V: TRBV2
DNA: TGTGCCAGCAGAGTTTTCGCAACTAATGAAAAACTGTTTTTT
CDR3: CASRVFATNEKLFF

J: TRBJ2-7
size: .
D: .
length: 11
V: TRBV6-5
DNA: TGTGCCAGCAGTCGGTCTAACGAGCAGTACTTC
CDR3: CASSRSNEQYF

J: TRBJ2-2
size: .
D: .
length: 16
V: TRBV11-2
DNA: TGTGCCAGCAGCTCCCTTAGCGGAACGAACACCGGGGAGCTGTTTTTT
CDR3: CASSSLSGTNTGELFF

J: TRBJ1-2
size: .
D: TRBD1
length: 17
V: TRBV15
DNA: TGTGCCACCAGCAGAGTTCTAAGGACAGGGGGCTTCTATGGCTACACCTTC
CDR3: CATSRVLRTGGFYGYTF

J: TRBJ2-5
size: .
D: .
length: 13
V: TRBV28
DNA: TGTGCCAGCAGTTTTGGAGGGGTGGAGACCCAGTACTTC
CDR3: CASSFGGVETQYF

J: TRBJ2-1
size: .
D: TRBD2
length: 19
V: TRBV15
DNA: TGTGCCACCAGCATGACGGTTTCGGGAGGCACACTCTCCTACAATGAGCAGTTCTTC
CDR3: CATSMTVSGGTLSYNEQFF

J: TRBJ2-7
size: few
D: .
length: 13
V: TRBV7-2
DNA: TGTGCCAGCAGCTCCGGTTACCCCTACGAGCAGTACTTC
CDR3: CASSSGYPYEQYF

J: TRBJ1-1
size: .
D: .
length: 11
V: TRBV20-1
DNA: TGCAGTGCTCTTTATTTCACTGAAGCTTTCTTT
CDR3: CSALYFTEAFF

J: TRBJ2-7
size: .
D: TRBD1
length: 13
V: TRBV28
DNA: TGTGCCAGCAGTTTACACAGGGGTTACGAGCAGTACTTC
CDR3: CASSLHRGYEQYF

J: TRBJ2-5
size: .
D: TRBD1
length: 14
V: TRBV18
DNA: TGTGCCAGCTCACGACAGGGGTACCAAGAGACCCAGTACTTC
CDR3: CASSRQGYQETQYF

J: TRBJ1-3
size: .
D: .
length: 17
V: TRBV4-2
DNA: TGTGCCAGCAGCCGGAAACCCCCCGGACAGTATGGAAACACCATATATTTT
CDR3: CASSRKPPGQYGNTIYF

J: TRBJ2-1
size: .
D: .
length: 15
V: TRBV4-3
DNA: TGCGCCAGCAGCCAAGATCGGATAGCGATCAATGAGCAGTTCTTC
CDR3: CASSQDRIAINEQFF

J: TRBJ1-1
size: .
D: .
length: 12
V: TRBV6-5
DNA: TGTGCCAGCAGTTTTATGAACACTGAAGCTTTCTTT
CDR3: CASSFMNTEAFF

J: TRBJ2-7
size: .
D: .
length: 15
V: TRBV27
DNA: TGTGCCAGCTCATTCGGGAGAAGCAAAACCTACGAGCAGTACTTC
CDR3: CASSFGRSKTYEQYF

J: TRBJ2-7
size: .
D: .
length: 11
V: TRBV2
DNA: TGTGCCAGCAGTCCGGCGTACGAGCAGTACTTC
CDR3: CASSPAYEQYF

J: TRBJ1-1
size: .
D: .
length: 14
V: TRBV14
DNA: TGTGCCAGCAGCCAGAAGCGGACGAACACTGAAGCTTTCTTT
CDR3: CASSQKRTNTEAFF

J: TRBJ1-5
size: .
D: .
length: 12
V: TRBV19
DNA: TGTGCCAGTACCTTTGGCAATCAGCCCCAGCATTTT
CDR3: CASTFGNQPQHF

J: TRBJ1-5
size: .
D: .
length: 14
V: TRBV3-1/TRBV3-2
DNA: TGTGCCAGCAGCCAACGGTTAGTCAATCAGCCCCAGCATTTT
CDR3: CASSQRLVNQPQHF

J: TRBJ2-7
size: .
D: .
length: 12
V: TRBV7-8
DNA: TGTGCCAGCAGCCGGTGGGGATACGAGCAGTACTTC
CDR3: CASSRWGYEQYF

J: TRBJ1-2
size: .
D: .
length: 13
V: TRBV11-2
DNA: TGTGCCAGCAGCTCGTGGGTCCACTATGGCTACACCTTC
CDR3: CASSSWVHYGYTF

J: TRBJ2-5
size: .
D: TRBD1
length: 17
V: TRBV3-1/TRBV3-2
DNA: TGTGCCAGCAGCCAAGAATTCGGGACAGGGGTAGGAGAGACCCAGTACTTC
CDR3: CASSQEFGTGVGETQYF

J: TRBJ1-2
size: .
D: .
length: 13
V: TRBV29-1
DNA: TGCAGCGTCAATAAAATGGAGGACTATGGCTACACCTTC
CDR3: CSVNKMEDYGYTF

J: TRBJ1-2
size: few
D: .
length: 16
V: TRBV5-8
DNA: TGTGCCAGCAGCCCCTCAGGAGTGTGGGGTGACTATGGCTACACCTTC
CDR3: CASSPSGVWGDYGYTF

J: TRBJ2-3
size: once
D: .
length: 16
V: TRBV18
DNA: TGTGCCAGCTCAACTATTCAATATGTAGTCACAGATACGCAGTATTTT
CDR3: CASSTIQYVVTDTQYF

J: TRBJ1-5
size: .
D: TRBD1
length: 19
V: TRBV15
DNA: TGTGCCACCAGCAGAGATCCCCTATCGACAGGGGCTGGGAATCAGCCCCAGCATTTT
CDR3: CATSRDPLSTGAGNQPQHF

J: TRBJ1-2
size: once
D: TRBD1
length: 15
V: TRBV5-6
DNA: TGTGCCAGCAGCCAGCCCTTACCAGGGGGCCAAGGCTACACCTTC
CDR3: CASSQPLPGGQGYTF

J: TRBJ2-7
size: .
D: .
length: 13
V: TRBV18
DNA: TGTGCCAGCTCACAAACACAATCCTACGAGCAGTACTTC
CDR3: CASSQTQSYEQYF

J: TRBJ1-1
size: few
D: .
length: 12
V: TRBV2
DNA: TGTGCCAGCATTTTGATGAACACTGAAGCTTTCTTT
CDR3: CASILMNTEAFF

J: TRBJ2-6
size: .
D: .
length: 14
V: TRBV5-1
DNA: TGCGCCAGCAGCTTGTCTTCTGGGGCCAACGTCCTGACTTTC
CDR3: CASSLSSGANVLTF

J: TRBJ1-5
size: .
D: .
length: 14
V: TRBV3-1/TRBV3-2
DNA: TGTGCCAGCAGTCGGGACGGTAGCAATCAGCCCCAGCATTTT
CDR3: CASSRDGSNQPQHF